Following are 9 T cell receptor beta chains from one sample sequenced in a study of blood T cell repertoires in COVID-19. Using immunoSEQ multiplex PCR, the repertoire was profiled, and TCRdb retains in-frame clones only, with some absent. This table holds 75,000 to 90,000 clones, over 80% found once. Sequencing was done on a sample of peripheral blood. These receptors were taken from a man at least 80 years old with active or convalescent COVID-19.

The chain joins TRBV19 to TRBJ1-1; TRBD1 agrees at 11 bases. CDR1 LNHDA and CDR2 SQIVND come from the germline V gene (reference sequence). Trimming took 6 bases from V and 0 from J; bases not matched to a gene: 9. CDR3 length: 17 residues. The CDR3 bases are TGTGCCAGTAGCCAAGGTCCGGACAGGGGGCTGAACACTGAAGCTTTCTTT. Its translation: CASSQGPDRGLNTEAFF.

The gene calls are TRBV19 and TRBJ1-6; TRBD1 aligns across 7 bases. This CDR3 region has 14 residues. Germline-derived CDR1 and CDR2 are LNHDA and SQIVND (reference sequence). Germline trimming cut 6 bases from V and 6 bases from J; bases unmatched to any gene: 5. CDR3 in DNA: TGTGCCAGTAGAGAGGGGACAGTTAATTCACCCCTCCACTTT. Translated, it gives CASREGTVNSPLHF.

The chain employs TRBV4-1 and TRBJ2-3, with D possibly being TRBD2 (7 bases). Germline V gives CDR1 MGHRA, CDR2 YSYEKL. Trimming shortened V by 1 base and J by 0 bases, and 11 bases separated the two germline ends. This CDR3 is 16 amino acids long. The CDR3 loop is CASSQAEGGSTDTQYF. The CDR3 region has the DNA TGCGCCAGCAGCCAAGCCGAGGGGGGGAGCACAGATACGCAGTATTTT.

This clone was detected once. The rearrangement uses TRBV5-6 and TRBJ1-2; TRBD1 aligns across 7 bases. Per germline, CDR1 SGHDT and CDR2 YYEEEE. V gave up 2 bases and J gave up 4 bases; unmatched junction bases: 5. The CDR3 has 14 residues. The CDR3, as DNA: TGTGCCAGCAGCTTAAGGGACAGATCCTATGGCTACACCTTC. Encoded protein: CASSLRDRSYGYTF.

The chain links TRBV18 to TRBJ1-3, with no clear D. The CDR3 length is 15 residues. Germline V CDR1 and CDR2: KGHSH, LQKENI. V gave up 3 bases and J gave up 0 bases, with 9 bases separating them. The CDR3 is CASSPTLSSGNTIYF. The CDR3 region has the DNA TGTGCCAGCTCACCGACACTCTCCTCTGGAAACACCATATATTTT. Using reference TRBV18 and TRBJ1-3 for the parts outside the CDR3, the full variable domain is NAGVMQNPRHLVRRRGQEARLRCSPMKGHSHVYWYRQLPEEGLKFMVYLQKENIIDESGMPKERFSAEFPKEGPSILRIQQVVRGDSAAYFCASSPTLSSGNTIYFGEGSWLTVV.

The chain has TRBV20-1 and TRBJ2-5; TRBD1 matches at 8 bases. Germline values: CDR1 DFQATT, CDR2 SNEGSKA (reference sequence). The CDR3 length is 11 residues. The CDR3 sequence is CSTDRVETQYF. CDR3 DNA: TGCAGCACGGACAGGGTCGAGACCCAGTACTTC.

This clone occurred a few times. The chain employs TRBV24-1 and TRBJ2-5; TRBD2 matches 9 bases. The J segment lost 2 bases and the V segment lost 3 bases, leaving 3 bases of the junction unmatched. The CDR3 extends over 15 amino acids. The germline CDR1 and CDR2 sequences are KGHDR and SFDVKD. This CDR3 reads CATSDRGLAQETQYF. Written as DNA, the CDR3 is TGTGCCACCAGTGATAGGGGACTAGCTCAAGAGACCCAGTACTTC.

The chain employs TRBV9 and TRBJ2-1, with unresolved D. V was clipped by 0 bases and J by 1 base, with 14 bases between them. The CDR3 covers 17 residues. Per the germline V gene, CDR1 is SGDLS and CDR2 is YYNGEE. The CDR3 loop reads CASSVATLRVSYNEQFF. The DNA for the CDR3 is TGTGCCAGCAGCGTAGCTACGTTACGGGTTTCCTACAATGAGCAGTTCTTC.

The CDR3 DNA is TGTGCCAGCAGCTCTCAGTGGTCTGGTACGCAGTATTTT. This translates into CASSSQWSGTQYF. This rearrangement joins TRBV7-2 to TRBJ2-3; D gene unclear. The CDR3 consists of 13 residues. Per germline, CDR1 SGHTA and CDR2 FQGNSA. The germline V and J ends were trimmed by 4 bases and 8 bases, with 13 bases remaining between them.